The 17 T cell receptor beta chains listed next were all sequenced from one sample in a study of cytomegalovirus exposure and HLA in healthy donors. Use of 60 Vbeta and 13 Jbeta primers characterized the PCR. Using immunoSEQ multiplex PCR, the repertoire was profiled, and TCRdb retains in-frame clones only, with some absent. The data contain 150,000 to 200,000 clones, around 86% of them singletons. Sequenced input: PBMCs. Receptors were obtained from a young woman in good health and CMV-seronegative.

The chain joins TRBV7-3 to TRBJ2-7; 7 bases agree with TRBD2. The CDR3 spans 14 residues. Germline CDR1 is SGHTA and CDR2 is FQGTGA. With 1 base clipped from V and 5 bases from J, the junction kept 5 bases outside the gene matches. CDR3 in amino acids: CASSLIGRENEQYF. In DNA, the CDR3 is TGTGCCAGCAGCTTAATCGGGCGGGAGAACGAGCAGTACTTC.

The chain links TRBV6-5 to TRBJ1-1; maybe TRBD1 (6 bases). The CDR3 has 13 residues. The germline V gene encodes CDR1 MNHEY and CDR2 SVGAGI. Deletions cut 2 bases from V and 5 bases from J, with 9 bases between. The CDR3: CASSYKTGTEAFF. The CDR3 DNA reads TGTGCCAGCAGTTACAAGACAGGTACTGAAGCTTTCTTT.

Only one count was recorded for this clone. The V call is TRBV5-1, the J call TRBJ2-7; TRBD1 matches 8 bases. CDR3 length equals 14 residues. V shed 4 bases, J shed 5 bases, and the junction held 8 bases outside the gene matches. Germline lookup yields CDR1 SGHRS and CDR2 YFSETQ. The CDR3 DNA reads TGCGCCAGCAGCACGAGGCAGGGGGCGAACGAGCAGTACTTC. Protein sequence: CASSTRQGANEQYF.

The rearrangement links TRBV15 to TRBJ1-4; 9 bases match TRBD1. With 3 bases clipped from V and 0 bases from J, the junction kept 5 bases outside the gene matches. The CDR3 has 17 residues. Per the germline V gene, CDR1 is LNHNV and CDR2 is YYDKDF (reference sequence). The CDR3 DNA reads TGTGCCACCAGCAGGGGGGACAGGGAAGCAACTAATGAAAAACTGTTTTTT. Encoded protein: CATSRGDREATNEKLFF.

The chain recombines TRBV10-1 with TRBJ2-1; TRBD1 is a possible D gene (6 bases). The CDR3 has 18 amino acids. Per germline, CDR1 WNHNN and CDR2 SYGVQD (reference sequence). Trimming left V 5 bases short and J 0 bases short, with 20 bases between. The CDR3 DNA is TGCGCCAGCAGTTCGTTTACCAGGGGACCGAGCTCCTACAATGAGCAGTTCTTC. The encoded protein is CASSSFTRGPSSYNEQFF.

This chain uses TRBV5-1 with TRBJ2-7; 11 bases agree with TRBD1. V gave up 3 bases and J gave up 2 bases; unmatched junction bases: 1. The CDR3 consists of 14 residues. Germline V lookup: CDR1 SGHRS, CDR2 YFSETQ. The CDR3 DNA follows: TGCGCCAGCAGCTCGGACAGGGGGCCCTACGAGCAGTACTTC. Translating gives CASSSDRGPYEQYF.

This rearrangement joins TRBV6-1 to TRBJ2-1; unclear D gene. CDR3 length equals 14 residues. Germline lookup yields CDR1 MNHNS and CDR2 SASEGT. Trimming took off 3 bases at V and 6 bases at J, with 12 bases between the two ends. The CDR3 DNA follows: TGTGCCAGCAGTGATTACTCCCTCCTCAATGAGCAGTTCTTC. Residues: CASSDYSLLNEQFF.

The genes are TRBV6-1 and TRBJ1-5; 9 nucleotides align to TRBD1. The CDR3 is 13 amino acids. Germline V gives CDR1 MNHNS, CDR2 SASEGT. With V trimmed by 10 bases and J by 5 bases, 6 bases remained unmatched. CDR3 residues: CATGDRDHQPQHF. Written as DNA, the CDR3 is TGTGCCACTGGGGACAGGGACCATCAGCCCCAGCATTTT.

The CDR3 DNA is TGTGCCAGCAGCCGTGGGACAGGGCTCACCTACGAGCAGTACTTC. It is translated as CASSRGTGLTYEQYF. V gene TRBV4-2 combines with J gene TRBJ2-5, with 9 bases that match TRBD1. TRBJ2-7 matches the DNA end more closely, so the J call is doubtful. This CDR3 contains 15 residues. Per germline, CDR1 LGHNA and CDR2 YNFKEQ.

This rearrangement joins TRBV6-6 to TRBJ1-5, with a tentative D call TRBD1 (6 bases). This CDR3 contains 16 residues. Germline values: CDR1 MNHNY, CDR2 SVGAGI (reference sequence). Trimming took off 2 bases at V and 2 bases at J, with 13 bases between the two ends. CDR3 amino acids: CASSYPQGGGNQPQHF. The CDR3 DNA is TGTGCCAGCAGTTACCCCCAAGGGGGAGGCAATCAGCCCCAGCATTTT.

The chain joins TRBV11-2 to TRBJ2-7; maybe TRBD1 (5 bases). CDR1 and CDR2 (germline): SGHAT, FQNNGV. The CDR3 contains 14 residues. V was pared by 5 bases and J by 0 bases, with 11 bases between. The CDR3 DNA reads TGTGCCAGCAGCACAGACAGACTCTCCTACGAGCAGTACTTC. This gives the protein CASSTDRLSYEQYF.

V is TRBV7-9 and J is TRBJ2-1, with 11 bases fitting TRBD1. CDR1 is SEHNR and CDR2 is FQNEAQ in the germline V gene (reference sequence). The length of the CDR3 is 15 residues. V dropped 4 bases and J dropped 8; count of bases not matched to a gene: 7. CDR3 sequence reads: CASSYPGQGVDEQFF. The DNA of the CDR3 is TGTGCCAGCAGCTACCCGGGACAGGGGGTCGATGAGCAGTTCTTC.

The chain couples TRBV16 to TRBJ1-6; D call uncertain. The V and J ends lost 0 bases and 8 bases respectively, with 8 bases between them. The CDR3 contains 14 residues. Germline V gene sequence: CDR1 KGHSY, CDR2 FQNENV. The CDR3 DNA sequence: TGTGCCAGCAGCCAATCGGGCCTCTATTCACCCCTCCACTTT. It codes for CASSQSGLYSPLHF. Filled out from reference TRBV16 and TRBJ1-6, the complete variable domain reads GEEVAQTPKHLVRGEGQKAKLYCAPIKGHSYVFWYQQVLKNEFKFLISFQNENVFDETGMPKERFSAKCLPNSPCSLEIQATKLEDSAVYFCASSQSGLYSPLHFGNGTRLTVT.

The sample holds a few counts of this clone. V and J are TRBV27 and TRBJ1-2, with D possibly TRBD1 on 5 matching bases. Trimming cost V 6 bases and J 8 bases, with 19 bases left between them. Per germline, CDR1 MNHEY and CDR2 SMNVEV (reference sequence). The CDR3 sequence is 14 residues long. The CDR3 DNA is TGTGCCAGCAGCCAAGTCGGGGACTTGGCAGGCTACACCTTC. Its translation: CASSQVGDLAGYTF.

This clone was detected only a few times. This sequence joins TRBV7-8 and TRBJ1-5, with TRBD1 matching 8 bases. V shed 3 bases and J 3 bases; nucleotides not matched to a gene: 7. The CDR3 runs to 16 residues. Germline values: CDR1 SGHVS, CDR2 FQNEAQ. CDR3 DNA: TGTGCCAGCAGCTTTTCCGGACAGGGAGTCAATCAGCCCCAGCATTTT. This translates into CASSFSGQGVNQPQHF.

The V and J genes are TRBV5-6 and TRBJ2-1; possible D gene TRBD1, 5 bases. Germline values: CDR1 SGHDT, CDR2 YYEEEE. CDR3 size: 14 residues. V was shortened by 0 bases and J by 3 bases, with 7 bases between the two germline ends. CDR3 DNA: TGTGCCAGCAGCTTGGGGGGCGACTACAATGAGCAGTTCTTC. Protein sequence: CASSLGGDYNEQFF.

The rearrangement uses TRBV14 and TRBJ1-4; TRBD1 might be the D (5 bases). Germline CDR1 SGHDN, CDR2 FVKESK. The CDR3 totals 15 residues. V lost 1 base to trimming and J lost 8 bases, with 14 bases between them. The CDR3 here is CASSQVGQGGEKLFF. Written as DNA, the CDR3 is TGTGCCAGCAGCCAAGTTGGGCAGGGAGGGGAAAAACTGTTTTTT.